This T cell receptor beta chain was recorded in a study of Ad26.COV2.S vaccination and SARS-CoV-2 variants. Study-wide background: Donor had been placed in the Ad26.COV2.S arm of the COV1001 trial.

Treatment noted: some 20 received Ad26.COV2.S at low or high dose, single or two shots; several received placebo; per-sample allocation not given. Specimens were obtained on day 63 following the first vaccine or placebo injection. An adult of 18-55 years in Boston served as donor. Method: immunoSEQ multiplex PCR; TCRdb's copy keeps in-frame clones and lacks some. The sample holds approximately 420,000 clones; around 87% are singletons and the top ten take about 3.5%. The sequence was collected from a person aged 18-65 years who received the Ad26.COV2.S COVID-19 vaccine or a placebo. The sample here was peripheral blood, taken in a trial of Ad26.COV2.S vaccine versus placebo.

CDR3 sequence: CASSLISVSSNTEAFF. CDR3 sequence (DNA): TGTGCCAGCAGTTTAATTTCGGTCAGCTCGAACACTGAAGCTTTCTTT. The chain carries TRBV28 and TRBJ1-1; D call uncertain. CDR3 length: 16 residues. Germline loops: CDR1 MDHEN, CDR2 SYDVKM. The V gene lost 2 bases and the J gene lost 1 base, with 14 bases spanning the gap.